The 18 T cell receptor beta chains listed next were all sequenced from one sample in a study of molecular identifiers for immune sequencing clone quantification. TCRdb redid the calling of the PCR reads with MiXCR, one entry per CDR3 protein. The data hold under 600,000 distinct CDR3 sequences, with about 25% observed a single time. The sequencing sample was made of naive CD8+ T cells from blood, with Jurkat cell RNA spiked in. Stated subset: FACS-sorted CD8+CD4-CCR7+CD45RA+ naive T cells. The receptors originated from a human donor in good health. Some libraries in this study had Jurkat cell RNA spiked in.

Concerning this clonotype: Compared with germline, one end of the junction differs, possibly owing to a read error. J is TRBJ2-3 and V is TRBV6-2 or TRBV6-3; maybe TRBD1 (5 bases). Germline V lookup: CDR1 MNHEY, CDR2 SVGEGT. CDR3 length equals 15 residues. CDR3 DNA: TGTGCCAGCACCCGGACGGATCCTCCCACAGGTACGCAGTATTTT. Amino acids: CASTRTDPPTGTQYF.

In this sample, this clonotype turned up a few times. The rearrangement uses TRBV4-3 and TRBJ2-1, with D unclear. V was shortened by 1 base and J by 0 bases, with 7 bases between the two germline ends. CDR1 is LGHNA, CDR2 YSLEER, per germline. The CDR3 loop spans 15 amino acids. This CDR3 reads CASSQGRFSYNEQFF. The CDR3 nucleotides are TGCGCCAGCAGCCAAGGCCGGTTCTCCTACAATGAGCAGTTCTTC.

This clonotype has only a few counts. The rearrangement uses TRBV19 and TRBJ2-3; no clear D. The CDR3 loop spans 15 amino acids. The germline V and J ends were trimmed by 7 bases and 1 base, with 15 bases remaining between them. Germline values: CDR1 LNHDA, CDR2 SQIVND (reference sequence). The CDR3 DNA sequence: TGTGCCAGTATTCGGACGGCAAGGGGCACAGATACGCAGTATTTT. This gives the protein CASIRTARGTDTQYF. The whole variable domain, remainder taken from reference TRBV19 and TRBJ2-3, is DGGITQSPKYLFRKEGQNVTLSCEQNLNHDAMYWYRQDPGQGLRLIYYSQIVNDFQKGDIAEGYSVSREKKESFPLTVTSAQKNPTAFYLCASIRTARGTDTQYFGPGTRLTVL.

This clonotype was observed a few times. V usage is TRBV9 and J usage is TRBJ1-1; D is unclear. The CDR3 totals 14 residues. V dropped 0 bases and J dropped 3 bases, with 9 bases sitting between them. Per the germline V gene, CDR1 is SGDLS and CDR2 is YYNGEE. CDR3 region: CASSVGVWDTEAFF. The CDR3 nucleotides read TGTGCCAGCAGCGTAGGGGTTTGGGACACTGAAGCTTTCTTT.

This clonotype was seen more than once but under ten times. The chain carries TRBV5-4 and TRBJ2-5, with TRBD1 matching over 7 bases. The germline gives CDR1 SGHNT, CDR2 YYREEE (reference sequence). V was clipped by 4 bases and J by 2 bases; unmatched bases: 8. This CDR3 is 15 amino acids long. CDR3: CASSTIDRAQETQYF. Here the CDR3 DNA reads TGTGCCAGCAGCACGATCGACAGGGCACAAGAGACCCAGTACTTC.

This clonotype was seen many times. J is TRBJ1-5 and V is TRBV28, with a tentative D call TRBD1 (6 bases). The CDR3 consists of 15 residues. From germline, CDR1 is MDHEN and CDR2 SYDVKM. V was pared by 3 bases and J by 4 bases, with 13 bases between. The CDR3 nucleotides are TGTGCCAGCAGTTTTGGGGGGCCTCCGAATCAGCCCCAGCATTTT. Protein product: CASSFGGPPNQPQHF.

This clonotype came up a few times. V usage is TRBV29-1 and J usage is TRBJ1-4; D is perhaps TRBD1 (5 bases). V shed 2 bases and J shed 13 bases, with 14 bases lying between them. Germline assignment: CDR1 SQVTM and CDR2 ANQGSEA. The CDR3 length is 12 residues. CDR3 nucleotide sequence: TGCAGCGTTGAATTTATGGGGGAGGGACTGTTTTTT. This encodes CSVEFMGEGLFF. Full variable domain (missing parts from reference TRBV29-1 and TRBJ1-4): SAVISQKPSRDICQRGTSLTIQCQVDSQVTMMFWYRQQPGQSLTLIATANQGSEATYESGFVIDKFPISRPNLTFSTLTVSNMSPEDSSIYLCSVEFMGEGLFFGSGTQLSVL.

This chain joins TRBV9 and TRBJ2-7; D gene ambiguous. This CDR3 contains 12 residues. Germline V lookup: CDR1 SGDLS, CDR2 YYNGEE. V dropped 4 bases and J dropped 9 bases, with 14 bases sitting between them. The CDR3 nucleotides read TGTGCCAGCAGCCCGTCATTAGGCGGGCAGTACTTC. Translating gives CASSPSLGGQYF.

This clonotype has a handful of counts. This rearrangement joins TRBV5-1 to TRBJ2-1; 7 bases map to TRBD2. CDR1 is SGHRS and CDR2 is YFSETQ in the germline V gene. The CDR3 is 15 amino acids. V shed 0 bases, J shed 8 bases, and the junction held 8 bases outside the gene matches. The CDR3 DNA is TGCGCCAGCAGCTTGGCCAGCGGGACCGAGTATGAGCAGTTCTTC. This sequence encodes CASSLASGTEYEQFF.

A few counts support this clonotype. The CDR3 nucleotides read TGCAGCGTTGAAGATTGGACTAGCGGGGGGGCTTACAATGAGCAGTTCTTC. This encodes CSVEDWTSGGAYNEQFF. This chain connects TRBV29-1 to TRBJ2-1, with TRBD2 identical over 15 bases. V dropped 0 bases and J dropped 4; count of bases not matched to a gene: 4. The V gene's germline CDR1 is SQVTM and CDR2 ANQGSEA. There are 17 residues in the CDR3.

The gene calls are TRBV10-3 and TRBJ1-1; 9 positions agree with TRBD1. CDR3 length: 15 residues. V was pared by 4 bases and J by 5 bases, with 8 bases of the junction left unmatched. From germline, CDR1 is ENHRY and CDR2 SYGVKD. For the CDR3, the DNA is TGTGCCATCAGTGTAACAGGGGGCGCTGGGACTGAAGCTTTCTTT. Its protein is CAISVTGGAGTEAFF.

This clonotype was found a few times. V usage is TRBV2 and J usage is TRBJ2-3; no firm D call. Germline V gene data show CDR1 as SNHLY and CDR2 as FYNNEI. This CDR3 contains 13 residues. The V and J ends lost 8 bases and 0 bases respectively, with 9 bases between them. The CDR3 sequence: CASPTVSTDTQYF. In DNA form, the CDR3 reads TGTGCCAGCCCAACTGTCAGCACAGATACGCAGTATTTT. Variable domain in full (rest from reference TRBV2 and TRBJ2-3): EPEVTQTPSHQVTQMGQEVILRCVPISNHLYFYWYRQILGQKVEFLVSFYNNEISEKSEIFDDQFSVERPDGSNFTLKIRSTKLEDSAMYFCASPTVSTDTQYFGPGTRLTVL.

This clonotype was recorded at least ten times. The J gene is TRBJ2-7, the V gene TRBV3-1, with 8 bases aligning to TRBD2. The V and J ends lost 5 bases and 8 bases, in that order; junction bases with no gene match: 11. There are 14 residues in the CDR3. The germline V gene has CDR1 LGHDT and CDR2 YNNKEL (reference sequence). CDR3 DNA sequence: TGTGCCAGCAGCGACCCGGGACTAGAGGTACAGCAGTACTTC. Translation: CASSDPGLEVQQYF.

This sequence joins TRBV12-3 or TRBV12-4 and TRBJ1-3, with D tentatively TRBD1 (6 bases). Trimming took off 5 bases at V and 0 bases at J, with 14 bases between the two ends. The CDR3 loop spans 16 amino acids. The DNA of the CDR3 is TGTGCCAGCAGTCAGCCGACAGGACCCTCTGGAAACACCATATATTTT. Residues: CASSQPTGPSGNTIYF.

The chain joins TRBV4-3 to TRBJ2-1; a weak D match, TRBD2 (7 bases). CDR3 length equals 16 residues. Germline V gene data show CDR1 as LGHNA and CDR2 as YSLEER. The V end was cut by 4 bases, the J end by 7 bases, with 20 bases between. Here the CDR3 DNA reads TGCGCCAGCAGCCTAGCACTTGCGGGGGCGGGGAATGAGCAGTTCTTC. Its translation is CASSLALAGAGNEQFF.

As for this clonotype: Germline is not matched at one junction end, which may reflect a read error. V gene TRBV6-5 combines with J gene TRBJ1-5, with D uncertain. The CDR3 is made up of 14 amino acids. Looked up from germline, CDR1 is MNHEY and CDR2 is SVGAGI. CDR3 in DNA: TGTGCCAGCTGTTACCGGGCCGAGAATCAGCCCCAGCATTTT. This encodes CASCYRAENQPQHF.

The chain couples TRBV19 to TRBJ1-5; 7 nucleotides agree with TRBD1. The V segment lost 5 bases and the J segment 8 bases; nucleotides outside the gene matches: 12. This CDR3 is 15 amino acids long. CDR1 is LNHDA and CDR2 is SQIVND in the germline V gene (reference sequence). The CDR3 region has the DNA TGTGCCAGTAGTCCCCAAGGGGGCGGGGGAGAGCCCCAGCATTTT. It specifies CASSPQGGGGEPQHF.

This rearrangement joins TRBV2 to TRBJ1-6; D is uncertain. Trimming removed 5 bases from V and 0 bases from J, with 17 bases in between. This CDR3 has 18 amino acids. The V gene's germline CDR1 is SNHLY and CDR2 FYNNEI. The CDR3 loop reads CASSSDSSRSSYNSPLHF. The CDR3 nucleotides read TGTGCCAGCAGTTCGGACTCCTCTAGGAGCTCCTATAATTCACCCCTCCACTTT. Full variable domain (missing parts from reference TRBV2 and TRBJ1-6): EPEVTQTPSHQVTQMGQEVILRCVPISNHLYFYWYRQILGQKVEFLVSFYNNEISEKSEIFDDQFSVERPDGSNFTLKIRSTKLEDSAMYFCASSSDSSRSSYNSPLHFGNGTRLTVT.